The clone carrying this T cell receptor (beta chain) was seen more than once but under ten times. This specimen includes other DNA sequences encoding the same CDR3. This specimen belongs to a study of cytotoxic CD8 clonotypes in ibrutinib-treated CLL. Using immunoSEQ multiplex PCR, the repertoire was profiled, and TCRdb retains in-frame clones only, with some absent. The table has approximately 340,000 clones, roughly two thirds seen once. Germline CDR1 reads DFQATT; CDR2 reads SNEGSKA (reference sequence). Trimming shortened V by 3 bases and J by 4 bases, and 5 bases separated the two germline ends. This CDR3 has 11 amino acids.

This chain connects TRBV20-1 to TRBJ2-3; the D gene is possibly TRBD2 (5 bases). This receptor was taken from a human donor with chronic lymphocytic leukemia. The input for sequencing was PBMCs, taken after 36 months of ibrutinib treatment. The CDR3 coding sequence is TGCAGTGCTAGGAGGGCAGATACGCAGTATTTT. As protein: CSARRADTQYF.